These 14 T cell receptor beta chains were sequenced from one sample in a study of T-cell memory formation after mild COVID-19. One entry per CDR3 protein results from TCRdb running MiXCR on the 5' RACE reads. This table holds over 300,000 distinct CDR3 sequences, 20% to 25% found once. Source material: PBMCs or a T cell subset sorted from them (not recorded which). These receptors were taken from a young man who had mild COVID-19 (a few samples of this study predate the infection). Cell type and time point are not known.

V and J are TRBV5-1 and TRBJ2-7, with D perhaps matching TRBD2 (6 bases). This CDR3 is built from 14 residues. Germline values: CDR1 SGHRS, CDR2 YFSETQ. V shed 2 bases and J shed 4 bases, with 13 bases lying between them. This CDR3 is CASSFVSGEYEQYF. CDR3 in DNA: TGCGCCAGCAGCTTTGTGTCGGGGGAATACGAGCAGTACTTC.

This chain links TRBV20-1 with TRBJ1-1; perhaps TRBD1 as D (6 bases). The germline V gene has CDR1 DFQATT and CDR2 SNEGSKA (reference sequence). V was clipped by 7 bases and J by 11 bases, with 17 bases between them. The CDR3 is 11 amino acids. CDR3 residues: CSGLTGLYAFF. The CDR3 coding sequence is TGCAGTGGCCTTACAGGGCTATACGCTTTCTTT.

This clonotype was found many times. The chain uses TRBV7-2 and TRBJ2-2; D could derive from TRBD1 or TRBD2 (5 bases each). This CDR3 is 15 amino acids long. V lost 4 bases and J 5 bases, leaving 14 bases between the germline ends. Germline CDR1 reads SGHTA; CDR2 reads FQGNSA. DNA of the CDR3: TGTGCCAGCAGCTCCCCCCGACAGCGGACCGGGGAGCTGTTTTTT. This encodes CASSSPRQRTGELFF.

Only a few counts were recorded for this clonotype. The chain joins TRBV12-3 or TRBV12-4 to TRBJ1-5; the match to TRBD1 covers 7 bases. CDR3 length: 13 amino acids. The V gene end was trimmed by 6 bases and the J gene end by 7 bases; junction bases not matched to a gene: 6. The CDR3 loop is CASRTGPGQPQHF. The CDR3 DNA reads TGTGCCAGCAGGACAGGGCCGGGGCAGCCCCAGCATTTT.

This clonotype has just a few counts. This chain connects TRBV7-9 to TRBJ2-7; 8 bases are shared with TRBD1. From germline, CDR1 is SEHNR and CDR2 FQNEAQ (reference sequence). The CDR3 sequence is 15 residues long. V lost 4 bases and J lost 2; bases outside the gene matches: 7. The CDR3 bases are TGTGCCAGCAGCTCAAGACAGGGGACCCCCTACGAGCAGTACTTC. Translating gives CASSSRQGTPYEQYF.

The chain joins TRBV7-2 to TRBJ2-7; D is ambiguous. The CDR3 consists of 15 residues. Germline V gene lookup returns CDR1 SGHTA and CDR2 FQGNSA. Deletions cut 5 bases from V and 2 bases from J, with 16 bases between. CDR3 coding DNA: TGTGCCAGCAGCCCGAGCATGAGACCAACCTACGAGCAGTACTTC. Encoded protein: CASSPSMRPTYEQYF.

The table lists this clonotype with a few counts. The chain is built from TRBV5-1 and TRBJ2-5; 7 bases align to TRBD2. The CDR3 totals 15 residues. Germline V gene data show CDR1 as SGHRS and CDR2 as YFSETQ. J lost 5 bases, V lost 4 bases, and 11 bases had no gene match. CDR3 amino acids: CASSAGEGVGETQYF. CDR3 DNA sequence: TGCGCCAGCAGCGCGGGAGAAGGGGTCGGTGAGACCCAGTACTTC.

The J gene is TRBJ1-6, the V gene TRBV12-3 or TRBV12-4; D is perhaps TRBD1 (6 bases). The CDR3 extends over 14 amino acids. The ends were cut back, 5 bases at V and 7 bases at J, with 12 bases in the middle. For the CDR3, the DNA is TGTGCCAGCAGTCCCACAGGGTGGAATTCACCCCTCCACTTT. The encoded protein is CASSPTGWNSPLHF.

This rearrangement joins TRBV27 to TRBJ2-2, with 10 positions matching TRBD2. Germline CDR1 and CDR2: MNHEY and SMNVEV (reference sequence). The CDR3 is made up of 16 amino acids. The J segment lost 8 bases and the V segment lost 3 bases, leaving 9 bases of the junction unmatched. The CDR3, as DNA: TGTGCCAGCAGTTTGGCAGCGGGGGGGCAACAAGGGGAGCTGTTTTTT. This encodes CASSLAAGGQQGELFF.

The J gene is TRBJ1-1, the V gene TRBV6-5; 8 bases align to TRBD1. V lost 6 bases and J lost 10; bases outside the gene matches: 7. The CDR3 is made up of 12 amino acids. Germline assignment: CDR1 MNHEY and CDR2 SVGAGI. The CDR3 bases are TGTGCCAGCAGCCTGGACAGGGTACGAGCTTTCTTT. This sequence encodes CASSLDRVRAFF.

Only a few counts were recorded for this clonotype. V is TRBV5-6 and J is TRBJ1-2; TRBD1 might be the D (5 bases). CDR3 length equals 16 residues. In germline, CDR1 is SGHDT, CDR2 YYEEEE. V lost 1 base and J lost 4, with 17 bases in between. The CDR3 protein is CASSLKGHRTFYGYTF. CDR3 in DNA: TGTGCCAGCAGCTTGAAGGGCCACAGGACTTTCTATGGCTACACCTTC. Full variable domain (rest looked up from reference TRBV5-6 and TRBJ1-2): DAGVTQSPTHLIKTRGQQVTLRCSPKSGHDTVSWYQQALGQGPQFIFQYYEEEERQRGNFPDRFSGHQFPNYSSELNVNALLLGDSALYLCASSLKGHRTFYGYTFGSGTRLTVV.

V usage is TRBV3-1 and J usage is TRBJ2-7, with TRBD1 matching over 12 bases. Trimming cost V 3 bases and J 9 bases; bases outside gene matches: 6. Germline V CDR1 and CDR2: LGHDT, YNNKEL (reference sequence). This CDR3 contains 14 residues. CDR3 nucleotide sequence: TGTGCCAGCAGCCAGACCGGGACAGGGGGCGGGCAGTACTTC. It translates to CASSQTGTGGGQYF.

The chain joins TRBV6-5 to TRBJ1-1; D possibly corresponds to TRBD1 (6 bases). V lost 0 bases and J 5 bases, leaving 13 bases between the germline ends. The CDR3 sequence is 15 residues long. Per germline, CDR1 MNHEY and CDR2 SVGAGI. The CDR3 sequence is CASSYSLTGRTEAFF. CDR3 in DNA: TGTGCCAGCAGTTACTCCCTGACAGGCCGAACTGAAGCTTTCTTT.

This clonotype was observed a single time. This chain joins TRBV20-1 and TRBJ2-3; 12 nucleotides align to TRBD2. The V gene end was trimmed by 4 bases and the J gene end by 8 bases; junction bases not matched to a gene: 4. CDR3 length: 13 amino acids. Germline V gives CDR1 DFQATT, CDR2 SNEGSKA (reference sequence). CDR3 nucleotides: TGCAGTGCTAACGGACTAGCGGGGCGTACGCAGTATTTT. Translating gives CSANGLAGRTQYF.